This entry lists 4 T cell receptor beta chains sequenced from one sample in a study of OX40 agonist ivuxolimab in advanced cancers. Clones were read by immunoSEQ multiplex PCR, and TCRdb kept only the in-frame ones, dropping some. The sample records tens of thousands of clones, 90% to 95% being singletons. The sequenced sample was CD4+ or CD8+ T cells sorted from blood, obtained in a trial of the OX40 agonist ivuxolimab. These TCRs come from an adult with an advanced solid tumor such as melanoma, head and neck, liver or kidney cancer.

The chain has TRBV6-5 and TRBJ1-3; a possible D gene is TRBD1 (6 bases). This CDR3 has 13 residues. Trimming pared 7 bases from V and 1 base from J, leaving 8 bases between. CDR1 and CDR2 (germline): MNHEY, SVGAGI. The CDR3 is CASTQGSGNTIYF. The CDR3 nucleotides read TGTGCCAGCACGCAGGGGTCTGGAAACACCATATATTTT.

V gene TRBV7-6 combines with J gene TRBJ2-7; maybe TRBD2 (5 bases). The V end lost 1 base, the J end lost 2 bases, and 9 bases lay between the germline ends. The CDR3 runs to 14 residues. Germline loops: CDR1 SGHVS, CDR2 FNYEAQ. CDR3 sequence: CASSLESGTYEQYF. The CDR3 region has the DNA TGTGCCAGCAGCTTAGAATCGGGAACCTACGAGCAGTACTTC.

This clone was observed a few times. J is TRBJ1-3 and V is TRBV6-5; D might be TRBD1 (6 bases). The CDR3 contains 16 residues. The V gene lost 0 bases and the J gene lost 1 base, with 10 bases spanning the gap. CDR1 MNHEY and CDR2 SVGAGI come from the germline V gene. CDR3 sequence reads: CASSYSSRGSGNTIYF. Here the CDR3 DNA reads TGTGCCAGCAGTTACTCGAGCAGGGGATCTGGAAACACCATATATTTT.

The V and J genes are TRBV29-1 and TRBJ2-7; 10 nucleotides match TRBD1. Germline V gene sequence: CDR1 SQVTM, CDR2 ANQGSEA. CDR3 length equals 16 residues. V lost 5 bases to trimming and J lost 3 bases; unmatched junction nucleotides: 13. CDR3 sequence reads: CSVQGGEWDRGYEQYF. The DNA for the CDR3 is TGCAGCGTTCAAGGTGGGGAGTGGGACAGGGGCTACGAGCAGTACTTC.